The clone carrying this T cell receptor (beta chain) was seen at least ten times. Its antigen is still unknown. This sample is part of a study of read filtering for tumor transcriptome and immune sequencing. Study at large: After DNase treatment, RNA was made into whole-transcriptome libraries. Study-wide results and caveats: Sorted CD138-negative bone marrow cells were not purified T cells.

From roughly 0.4 ug of RNA, a library with molecular barcoded alpha/delta and beta/gamma adaptors was made. MiXCR, applied by TCRdb to the reads, yields one record per CDR3 protein. The sample shows 40,000 to 50,000 distinct CDR3 sequences, about an eighth of them seen only once. The germline V gene has CDR1 MNHEY and CDR2 SVGEGT. This CDR3 contains 15 residues. Trimming removed 2 bases from V and 5 bases from J; junction bases left unmatched: 7. Sequenced: a population of CD138-negative cells sorted from bone marrow. This receptor was obtained from a donor aged 40 or older with multiple myeloma. The chain has TRBV6-2 or TRBV6-3 and TRBJ2-7; the match to TRBD2 covers 9 bases. This chain's CDR3 is CASSYDAGGFDEQYF. The DNA for the CDR3 is TGTGCCAGCAGTTACGACGCGGGAGGGTTCGACGAGCAGTACTTC.